This T cell receptor beta chain was retrieved from a study of response to subunit inactivated influenza vaccine. Overall study results and limits: Researchers suggested that each seasonal influenza vaccination recruits few new T cells.

TCRdb reprocessed the RT-PCR reads via MiXCR and lists one record per CDR3 protein. This sample has around 200,000 distinct CDR3 sequences, with 13% to 15% found just once. V was pared by 0 bases and J by 5 bases, with 13 bases between. The CDR3 covers 15 residues. CDR1 WNHNN and CDR2 SYGVQD come from the germline V gene (reference sequence). The sample holds a few counts of this clonotype. What it binds is not known. The sequences come from CD8+ T cells sorted from PBMCs, collected 5 to 6 days after vaccination. The genes are TRBV10-1 and TRBJ2-5; no definite D call. The clonotype comes from a man aged 50-59 years who received an inactivated influenza vaccine. DNA for the CDR3: TGCGCCAGCAGTGAGTCAAGGTCCCCCTGGGAGACCCAGTACTTC. This encodes CASSESRSPWETQYF.